The 18 T cell receptor beta chains below were found in one sample sequenced in a study of technical replicates of blood from a few donors. The repertoire was sequenced with immunoSEQ multiplex PCR; TCRdb's copy has only in-frame clones and lacks some. The table has approximately 73,000 clones, 92% seen once. The sequenced sample consisted of T cells isolated from PBMCs. The receptors come from a human donor in good health.

The J gene is TRBJ2-3, the V gene TRBV4-3; 7 bases fit TRBD2. The CDR3 runs to 17 residues. Germline CDR1 LGHNA, CDR2 YSLEER. With 4 bases clipped from V and 4 bases from J, the junction kept 14 bases outside the gene matches. In DNA form, the CDR3 reads TGCGCCAGCAGCCGCGCCAAAGGGGAGGGGATGTCAGATACGCAGTATTTT. This encodes CASSRAKGEGMSDTQYF.

The rearrangement joins TRBV10-3 to TRBJ1-2, with a possible D match to TRBD1 (5 bases). The CDR3 length is 14 residues. CDR1 is ENHRY and CDR2 is SYGVKD in the germline V gene. Trimming took off 6 bases at V and 7 bases at J, with 18 bases between the two ends. In DNA, the CDR3 is TGTGCCATCAGCCCGGGGGGGGGAGATGTTGGCTACACCTTC. Amino acid sequence: CAISPGGGDVGYTF.

The chain recombines TRBV13 with TRBJ2-7, with D perhaps TRBD1 (6 bases). Germline V CDR1 and CDR2: PRHDT, FYEKMQ (reference sequence). The CDR3 loop spans 12 amino acids. As DNA, the CDR3 is TGTGCGACCGGGAAGGGCCAGGGGGAGCAGTACTTC. Protein: CATGKGQGEQYF.

The V and J genes are TRBV2 and TRBJ2-3; D perhaps matches TRBD2 (5 bases). V lost 6 bases to trimming and J lost 0 bases, with 19 bases between them. Per germline, CDR1 SNHLY and CDR2 FYNNEI. This CDR3 contains 17 residues. The DNA of the CDR3 is TGTGCCAGCAGCGGGGATACTCGGAGGACTAGCACAGATACGCAGTATTTT. It translates to CASSGDTRRTSTDTQYF.

This sequence joins TRBV9 and TRBJ1-3; 7 nucleotides match TRBD1. V was pared by 4 bases and J by 0 bases, with 7 bases of the junction left unmatched. This CDR3 comprises 16 residues. Germline CDR1 and CDR2: SGDLS and YYNGEE. CDR3: CASSPGTAFSGNTIYF. CDR3 in DNA: TGTGCCAGCAGCCCCGGGACAGCGTTCTCTGGAAACACCATATATTTT.

This clone was recorded once. The chain links TRBV5-1 to TRBJ2-3, with D perhaps TRBD1 (6 bases). Germline CDR1 reads SGHRS; CDR2 reads YFSETQ. The CDR3 sequence is 14 residues long. The V end was cut by 4 bases, the J end by 1 base, with 10 bases between. The CDR3 bases are TGCGCCAGCAGCGCCGAGGGGGGCACAGATACGCAGTATTTT. This codes for CASSAEGGTDTQYF.

The chain joins TRBV6-5 to TRBJ2-7, with 7 nucleotides matching TRBD2. Per germline, CDR1 MNHEY and CDR2 SVGAGI. Trimming at V came to 0 bases and at J to 6 bases, leaving 11 bases not matched to a gene. This CDR3 spans 16 amino acids. The CDR3 is CASSYSYTLREGEQYF. CDR3 nucleotide sequence: TGTGCCAGCAGTTACTCCTATACGCTAAGGGAGGGCGAGCAGTACTTC.

The chain carries TRBV5-1 and TRBJ2-3; D gene unclear. This CDR3 has 14 amino acids. Trimming removed 3 bases at V and 5 bases at J, with 13 bases between. From germline, CDR1 is SGHRS and CDR2 YFSETQ. The CDR3 DNA is TGCGCCAGCAGCTCATTAAGAGAAAGAGATACGCAGTATTTT. This translates into CASSSLRERDTQYF. Full variable domain (remainder filled in from reference TRBV5-1 and TRBJ2-3): KAGVTQTPRYLIKTRGQQVTLSCSPISGHRSVSWYQQTPGQGLQFLFEYFSETQRNKGNFPGRFSGRQFSNSRSEMNVSTLELGDSALYLCASSSLRERDTQYFGPGTRLTVL.

This sequence joins TRBV19 and TRBJ1-1, with D unresolved. Trimming stripped 1 base from V and 6 bases from J, with 6 bases between. The germline V gene has CDR1 LNHDA and CDR2 SQIVND (reference sequence). This CDR3 contains 12 residues. The CDR3 is CASSIGGPEAFF. The CDR3 DNA follows: TGTGCCAGTAGTATAGGCGGGCCTGAAGCTTTCTTT.

The chain joins TRBV28 to TRBJ1-3, with D hard to call. Germline loops: CDR1 MDHEN, CDR2 SYDVKM. Trimming took 3 bases from V and 1 from J, leaving 4 bases between them. The CDR3 sequence is 13 residues long. Here the CDR3 reads CASSFESGNTIYF. The DNA for the CDR3 is TGTGCCAGCAGTTTTGAGTCTGGAAACACCATATATTTT.

This chain links TRBV7-6 with TRBJ2-7, with D perhaps TRBD1 (7 bases). With 6 bases removed from V and 5 bases from J, the gap between germline ends came to 26 bases. Germline CDR1 reads SGHVS; CDR2 reads FNYEAQ. CDR3 length: 17 residues. CDR3 coding DNA: TGTGCCAGCAGGCAAACAGGGGACGGCGGGATAGTCCACGAGCAGTACTTC. Residues: CASRQTGDGGIVHEQYF.

V gene TRBV4-1 combines with J gene TRBJ2-7, with 12 bases lining up with TRBD2. Germline trimming cut 3 bases from V and 2 bases from J; bases unmatched to any gene: 8. Germline CDR1 and CDR2: MGHRA and YSYEKL. The CDR3 sequence is 17 residues long. CDR3 coding DNA: TGCGCCAGCAGCCACAACCCGACTAGCGGGGGTGCCTACGAGCAGTACTTC. Protein: CASSHNPTSGGAYEQYF.

V gene TRBV5-4 combines with J gene TRBJ2-2, with 11 positions matching TRBD2. This CDR3 region has 16 residues. Per germline, CDR1 SGHNT and CDR2 YYREEE (reference sequence). J gave up 1 base and V 5 bases, and 4 bases lay outside the gene matches. In DNA, the CDR3 is TGTGCCAGCAGACTTCTAGCGGGAGGGAACACCGGGGAGCTGTTTTTT. This encodes CASRLLAGGNTGELFF.

The chain combines TRBV6-5 with TRBJ1-1, with D hard to call. Trimming cost V 8 bases and J 4 bases, with 8 bases left between them. This CDR3 comprises 11 residues. Looked up from germline, CDR1 is MNHEY and CDR2 is SVGAGI. CDR3 DNA: TGTGCCAGCTACCGGTCCACTGAAGCTTTCTTT. Translating it yields CASYRSTEAFF.

The rearrangement uses TRBV15 and TRBJ1-2; D uncertain. Germline V gene data show CDR1 as LNHNV and CDR2 as YYDKDF (reference sequence). The CDR3 spans 14 residues. V was pared by 2 bases and J by 2 bases, with 9 bases between. The CDR3 loop reads CATSRTVLNYGYTF. The CDR3 nucleotides are TGTGCCACCAGCAGAACAGTCCTAAACTATGGCTACACCTTC. Full variable domain (remainder filled in from reference TRBV15 and TRBJ1-2): DAMVIQNPRYQVTQFGKPVTLSCSQTLNHNVMYWYQQKSSQAPKLLFHYYDKDFNNEADTPDNFQSRRPNTSFCFLDIRSPGLGDTAMYLCATSRTVLNYGYTFGSGTRLTVV.

The rearrangement joins TRBV19 to TRBJ2-1, with TRBD2 matching over 8 bases. CDR1 and CDR2 (germline): LNHDA, SQIVND (reference sequence). There are 14 residues in the CDR3. Trimming cost V 6 bases and J 8 bases; bases outside gene matches: 9. The CDR3 sequence is CASRPGLGEYEQFF. Written as DNA, the CDR3 is TGTGCCAGTAGGCCGGGACTAGGGGAATATGAGCAGTTCTTC.

CDR3 sequence reads: CASRETGLNTEAFF. CDR3 bases: TGTGCCAGCCGAGAGACAGGTTTGAACACTGAAGCTTTCTTT. This chain uses TRBV25-1 with TRBJ1-1; D is possibly TRBD1 (6 bases). V shed 8 bases and J shed 0 bases, with 13 bases lying between them. CDR1 is MGHDK, CDR2 SYGVNS, per germline. The length of the CDR3 is 14 residues.

The chain links TRBV2 to TRBJ2-1; TRBD1 might be the D (5 bases). V lost 6 bases to trimming and J lost 0 bases, with 9 bases between them. Germline V lookup: CDR1 SNHLY, CDR2 FYNNEI. The CDR3 loop spans 14 amino acids. The DNA of the CDR3 is TGTGCCAGCAGGGGGCGGAGCTCCTACAATGAGCAGTTCTTC. Protein sequence: CASRGRSSYNEQFF.